A selection of T cell receptor beta chains follows, all from one sample in a study of T cell clonotyping in hematopoietic cell transplantation. TCRdb keeps only in-frame clones here, not all; method: immunoSEQ multiplex PCR. The sample consists of around 7,300 clones, just over 85% of them appearing once. The sample here was peripheral blood mononuclear cells, taken before stem cell transplant. These receptors all stem from a man under 40 with acute myeloid leukemia. Some clones in this sample may be carry-over from other donors' samples. Each CDR3 is given with its conserved first and last residue.

>TRBV30|TRBJ1-3
CGCSTASGNTIYF
>TRBV9|TRBJ2-7
CASSADGGEQYF
>TRBV5-1|TRBJ2-5
CASSLGVHQQETQYF
>TRBV10-3|TRBJ2-7
CATGTGLAGYEQYF
>TRBV5-6|TRBJ2-7
CASSWQGDRAEYEQYF
>TRBV7-8|TRBJ2-5
CASSFLQETQYF
>TRBV4-2|TRBJ2-3
CASSPKRRTTYTDTQYF
>TRBV19|TRBJ2-5
CASSTHRQGDDKTQYF
>TRBV21-1|TRBJ2-7
CASSKVASPLYEQYF
>TRBV19|TRBJ2-5
CASHSGQQETQYF
>TRBV5-6|TRBJ2-2
CASSWSSGELFF
>TRBV28|TRBJ1-1
CASSLQSYAEAFF
>TRBV7-2|TRBJ1-2
CASTSTPQGARGYTF
>TRBV30|TRBJ2-3
CAWSVWDSTEYF